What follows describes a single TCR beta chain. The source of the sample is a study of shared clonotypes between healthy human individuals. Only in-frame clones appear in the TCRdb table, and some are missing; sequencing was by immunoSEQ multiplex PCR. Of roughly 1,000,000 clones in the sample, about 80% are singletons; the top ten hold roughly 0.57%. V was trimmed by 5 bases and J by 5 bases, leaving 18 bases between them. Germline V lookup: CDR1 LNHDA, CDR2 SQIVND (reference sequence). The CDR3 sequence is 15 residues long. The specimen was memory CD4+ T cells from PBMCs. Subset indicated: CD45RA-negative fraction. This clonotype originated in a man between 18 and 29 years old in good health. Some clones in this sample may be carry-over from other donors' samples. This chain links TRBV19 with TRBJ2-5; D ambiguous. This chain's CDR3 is CASSRGSPGWETQYF. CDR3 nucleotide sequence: TGTGCCAGTAGTCGTGGCAGCCCCGGTTGGGAGACCCAGTACTTC.